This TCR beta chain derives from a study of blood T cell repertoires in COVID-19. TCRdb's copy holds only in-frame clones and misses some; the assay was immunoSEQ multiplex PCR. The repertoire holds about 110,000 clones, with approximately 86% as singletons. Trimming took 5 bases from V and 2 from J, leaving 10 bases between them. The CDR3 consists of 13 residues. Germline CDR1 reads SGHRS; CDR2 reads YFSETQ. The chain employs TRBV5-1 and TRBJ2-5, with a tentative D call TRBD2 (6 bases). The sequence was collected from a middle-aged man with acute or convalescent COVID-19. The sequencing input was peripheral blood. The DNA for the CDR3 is TGCGCCAGCAGACTAGCAGGGCAAGAGACCCAGTACTTC. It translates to CASRLAGQETQYF.